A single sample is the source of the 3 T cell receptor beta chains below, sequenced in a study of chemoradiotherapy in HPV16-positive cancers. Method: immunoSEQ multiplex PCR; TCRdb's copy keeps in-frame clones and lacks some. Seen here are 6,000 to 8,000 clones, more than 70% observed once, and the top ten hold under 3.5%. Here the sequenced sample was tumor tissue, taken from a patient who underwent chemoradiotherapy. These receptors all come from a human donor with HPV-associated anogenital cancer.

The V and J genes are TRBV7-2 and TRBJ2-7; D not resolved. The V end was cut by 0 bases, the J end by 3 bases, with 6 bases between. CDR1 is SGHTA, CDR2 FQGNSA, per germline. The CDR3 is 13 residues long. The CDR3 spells CASSLAPFYEQYV. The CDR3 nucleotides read TGTGCCAGCAGCTTAGCACCTTTCTACGAGCAGTACGTC.

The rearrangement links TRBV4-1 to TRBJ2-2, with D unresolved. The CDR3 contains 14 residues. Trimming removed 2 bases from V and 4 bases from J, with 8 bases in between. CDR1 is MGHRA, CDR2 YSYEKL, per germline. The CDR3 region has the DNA TGCGCCAGCAGCCAACGGGCCGGCACCGGGGAGCTGTTTTTT. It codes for CASSQRAGTGELFF.

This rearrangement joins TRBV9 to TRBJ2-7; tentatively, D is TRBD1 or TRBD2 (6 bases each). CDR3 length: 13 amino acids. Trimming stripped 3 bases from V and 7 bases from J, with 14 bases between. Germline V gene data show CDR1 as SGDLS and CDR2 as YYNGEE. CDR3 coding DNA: TGTGCCAGCAGCGCGGGAACAGGGAGGGAGCAGTACTTC. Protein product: CASSAGTGREQYF.